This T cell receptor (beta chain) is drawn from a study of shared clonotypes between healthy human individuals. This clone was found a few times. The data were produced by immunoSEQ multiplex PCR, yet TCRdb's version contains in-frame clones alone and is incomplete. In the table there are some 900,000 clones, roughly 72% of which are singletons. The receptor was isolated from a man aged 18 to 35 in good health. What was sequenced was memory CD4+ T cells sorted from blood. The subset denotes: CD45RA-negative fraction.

The CDR3 is CASSQGRSYGYTF. In DNA, the CDR3 is TGTGCCAGCAGCCAGGGACGGAGCTATGGCTACACCTTC. The V gene is TRBV6-5, the J gene TRBJ1-2, with TRBD1 as a possible D gene (5 bases). Germline CDR1 reads MNHEY; CDR2 reads SVGAGI. Trimming stripped 6 bases from V and 4 bases from J, with 12 bases between. This CDR3 region has 13 residues.